The following is a T cell receptor beta chain sequence with its context. Its antigen is not identified. TCRdb's table, derived via immunoSEQ multiplex PCR, lists solely in-frame clones and lacks some. The profile shows roughly 30,000 clones, 80% to 95% of them singletons. The data were taken from a study of T cell clonotyping in hematopoietic cell transplantation. V lost 7 bases to trimming and J lost 1 base, with 16 bases between them. This CDR3 has 14 residues. Germline lookup yields CDR1 GTSNPN and CDR2 SVGIG (reference sequence). Overall study results and limits: Cells were unsorted, so CD4 and CD8 contributions were not separated. Broader posttransplant TCR repertoire diversity was predicted by graft donor and pretransplant recipient Inverse Simpson Index values.

The V call is TRBV30, the J call TRBJ2-5; D remains ambiguous. The receptor's source is a female patient in her fifties or sixties who had an allogeneic stem cell transplant from a related donor, so the T cells may come from the graft donor. Some clones in this sample may be carry-over from other donors' samples. The sample consisted of PBMCs, taken 100 days after allogeneic stem cell transplant. The CDR3 DNA reads TGTGCCTATTACCCGGACCGGTTCCAAGAGACCCAGTACTTC. This sequence encodes CAYYPDRFQETQYF.